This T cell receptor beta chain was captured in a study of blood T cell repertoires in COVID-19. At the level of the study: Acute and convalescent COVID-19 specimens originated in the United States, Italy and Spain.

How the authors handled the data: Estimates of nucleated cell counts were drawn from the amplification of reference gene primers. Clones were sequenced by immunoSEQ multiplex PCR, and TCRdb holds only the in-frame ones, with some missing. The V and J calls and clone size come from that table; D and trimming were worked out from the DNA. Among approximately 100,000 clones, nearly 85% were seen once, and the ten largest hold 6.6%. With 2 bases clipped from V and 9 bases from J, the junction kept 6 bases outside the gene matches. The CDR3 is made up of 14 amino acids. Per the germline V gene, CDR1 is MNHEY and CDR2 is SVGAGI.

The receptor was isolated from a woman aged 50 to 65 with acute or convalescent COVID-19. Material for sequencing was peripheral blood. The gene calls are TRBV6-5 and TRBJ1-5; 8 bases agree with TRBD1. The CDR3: CASSYQGARGPQHF. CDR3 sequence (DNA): TGTGCCAGCAGTTACCAGGGGGCCCGGGGGCCCCAGCATTTT.